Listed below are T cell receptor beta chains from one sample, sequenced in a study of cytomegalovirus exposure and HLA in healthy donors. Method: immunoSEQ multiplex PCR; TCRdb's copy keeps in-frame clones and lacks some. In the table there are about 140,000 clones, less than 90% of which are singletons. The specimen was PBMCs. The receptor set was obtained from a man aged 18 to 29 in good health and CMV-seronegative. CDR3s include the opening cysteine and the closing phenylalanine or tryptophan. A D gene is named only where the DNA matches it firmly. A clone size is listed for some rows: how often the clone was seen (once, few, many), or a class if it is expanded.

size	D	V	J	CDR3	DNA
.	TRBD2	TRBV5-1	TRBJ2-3	CASSFSGGPRGDTQYF	TGCGCCAGCAGCTTTAGCGGGGGGCCAAGAGGAGATACGCAGTATTTT
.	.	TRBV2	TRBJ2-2	CASSERNTGELFF	TGTGCCAGCAGTGAGAGAAACACCGGGGAGCTGTTTTTT
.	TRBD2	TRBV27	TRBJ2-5	CASSSSRPSGDQETQYF	TGTGCCAGCAGTTCATCCCGCCCTAGCGGGGACCAAGAGACCCAGTACTTC
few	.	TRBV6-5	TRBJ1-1	CASSSRQKNTEAFF	TGTGCCAGCAGTTCTCGACAGAAGAACACTGAAGCTTTCTTT
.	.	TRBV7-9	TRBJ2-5	CASTQVDSRETQYF	TGTGCCAGCACCCAGGTGGACTCAAGAGAGACCCAGTACTTC
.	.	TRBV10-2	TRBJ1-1	CASSESTDTEAFF	TGCGCCAGCAGTGAGTCTACAGACACTGAAGCTTTCTTT
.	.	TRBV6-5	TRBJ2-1	CASSTYRGGTEQFF	TGTGCCAGCAGTACATACAGGGGAGGTACTGAGCAGTTCTTC
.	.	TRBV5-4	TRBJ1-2	CASSLDGGGYTF	TGTGCCAGCAGCCTGGACGGTGGTGGCTACACCTTC
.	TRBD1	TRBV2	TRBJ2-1	CASSEATGGGQFF	TGTGCCAGCAGTGAAGCGACAGGGGGAGGGCAGTTCTTC
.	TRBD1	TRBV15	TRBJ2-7	CATKDRGAYEQYF	TGTGCCACCAAGGACAGGGGGGCCTACGAGCAGTACTTC
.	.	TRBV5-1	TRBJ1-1	CASSLVVPASTEAFF	TGCGCCAGCAGCTTGGTTGTCCCCGCGAGCACTGAAGCTTTCTTT
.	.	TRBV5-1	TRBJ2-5	CASSLAVGGQGQETQYF	TGCGCCAGCAGCTTGGCGGTAGGGGGGCAGGGACAGGAGACCCAGTACTTC
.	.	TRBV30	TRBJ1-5	CAWGGGGPQHF	TGTGCCTGGGGGGGCGGTGGGCCCCAGCATTTT
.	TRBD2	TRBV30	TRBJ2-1	CAWSVKTFRGRAPEQFF	TGTGCCTGGAGTGTAAAGACTTTTCGGGGGAGGGCCCCTGAGCAGTTCTTC
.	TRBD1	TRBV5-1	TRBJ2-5	CASSGQGSETQYF	TGCGCCAGCAGCGGACAGGGGTCAGAGACCCAGTACTTC
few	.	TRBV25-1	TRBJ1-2	CASSEYRQASYTF	TGTGCCAGCAGTGAATATAGACAGGCAAGCTACACCTTC
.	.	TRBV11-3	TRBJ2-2	CASSLPNRLGALDTGELFF	TGTGCCAGCAGCTTACCGAATCGGCTGGGGGCGTTAGATACCGGGGAGCTGTTTTTT
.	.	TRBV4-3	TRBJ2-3	CASSQDWTLTTDTQYF	TGCGCCAGCAGCCAAGATTGGACTCTAACGACAGATACGCAGTATTTT
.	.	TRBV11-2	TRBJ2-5	CASSSAYGGVETQYF	TGTGCCAGCAGCTCAGCGTACGGGGGAGTGGAGACCCAGTACTTC
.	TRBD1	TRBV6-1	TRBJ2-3	CASSDRGPDTQYF	TGTGCCAGCAGTGACAGGGGGCCAGATACGCAGTATTTT
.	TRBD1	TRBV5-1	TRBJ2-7	CASSRDRELSYEQYF	TGCGCCAGCAGCCGGGACAGGGAGCTGTCATACGAGCAGTACTTC
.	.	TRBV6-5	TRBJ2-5	CASSYSFRYSQETQYF	TGTGCCAGCAGTTACTCGTTTAGATACAGCCAAGAGACCCAGTACTTC
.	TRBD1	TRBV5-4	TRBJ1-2	CASSLGGGQGEYGYTF	TGTGCCAGCAGCTTGGGTGGTGGACAGGGGGAATATGGCTACACCTTC
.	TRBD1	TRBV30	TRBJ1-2	CAWSVLGQGGYGYTF	TGTGCCTGGAGTGTACTCGGACAGGGCGGCTATGGCTACACCTTC
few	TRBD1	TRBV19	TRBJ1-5	CASNPTGTSQPQHF	TGTGCCAGTAACCCGACAGGGACGAGTCAGCCCCAGCATTTT
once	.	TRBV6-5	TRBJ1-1	CASSYSTGGCDTEAFF	TGTGCCAGCAGTTACTCGACGGGGGGCTGTGACACTGAAGCTTTCTTT
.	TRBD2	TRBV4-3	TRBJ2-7	CASSQDPGLAGAPEQYF	TGCGCCAGCAGCCAAGATCCCGGGCTAGCGGGAGCGCCTGAGCAGTACTTC
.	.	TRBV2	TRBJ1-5	CASQKRGQGNQPQHF	TGTGCCAGCCAGAAGCGGGGCCAGGGGAATCAGCCCCAGCATTTT
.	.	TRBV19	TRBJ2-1	CASSSRGEAFF	TGTGCCAGTAGTAGTCGGGGTGAGGCGTTCTTC
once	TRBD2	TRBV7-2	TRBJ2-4	CASSPPGLAGVAKNIQYF	TGTGCCAGCAGCCCACCGGGACTAGCGGGGGTCGCCAAAAACATTCAGTACTTC
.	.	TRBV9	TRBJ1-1	CASSVVWGRGGTEAFF	TGTGCCAGCAGCGTAGTGTGGGGGCGCGGAGGCACTGAAGCTTTCTTT
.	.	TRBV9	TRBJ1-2	CASSLQGGYGYTF	TGTGCCAGCAGCCTCCAGGGTGGCTATGGCTACACCTTC
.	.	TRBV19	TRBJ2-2	CASITLDQGRTGELFF	TGTGCCAGTATCACCCTAGACCAGGGTCGAACCGGGGAGCTGTTTTTT
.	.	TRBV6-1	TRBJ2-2	CASSGYTGGQNTGELFF	TGTGCCAGCAGTGGTTACACTGGGGGACAGAACACCGGGGAGCTGTTTTTT
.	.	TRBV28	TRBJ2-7	CASTGTNLRYEQYF	TGTGCCAGCACCGGGACAAATCTCCGGTACGAGCAGTACTTC
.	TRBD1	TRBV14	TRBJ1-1	CAPRGDRNTEAFF	TGTGCCCCCCGAGGGGACAGGAACACTGAAGCTTTCTTT
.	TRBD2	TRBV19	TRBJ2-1	CATSPPGLAGMTEQFF	TGTGCCACCTCCCCTCCGGGACTAGCGGGAATGACTGAGCAGTTCTTC
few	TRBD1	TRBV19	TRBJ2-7	CASSTQQGSDYEQYF	TGTGCCAGTAGTACCCAACAGGGGTCGGACTACGAGCAGTACTTC
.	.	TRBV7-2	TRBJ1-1	CASRIGQTDTEAFF	TGTGCCAGCAGGATCGGACAGACGGACACTGAAGCTTTCTTT
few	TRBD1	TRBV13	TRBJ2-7	CASSHFVTGGSSPEQYF	TGTGCCAGCAGCCACTTCGTGACAGGGGGGAGCTCCCCCGAGCAGTACTTC